This TCR beta chain was identified during a study of control samples from healthy donors and cancer patients. The table came from immunoSEQ multiplex PCR; TCRdb's copy has only in-frame clones and leaves some out. The sample has 100,000 to 150,000 clones, roughly 91% seen once. V lost 5 bases, J lost 3 bases, and 11 bases lay in between. There are 13 residues in the CDR3. The germline CDR1 and CDR2 sequences are MDHEN and SYDVKM. Sequencing used PBMCs. The rearrangement links TRBV28 to TRBJ2-7, with a weak D call TRBD2 (5 bases). The sequence was obtained from a man aged 50 to 60 with head and neck cancer. CDR3: CASSLLAGYEQYF. CDR3 bases: TGTGCCAGCAGTCTTCTTGCGGGCTACGAGCAGTACTTC.